This T cell receptor (beta chain) was recorded in a study of regulatory T cells in long-lasting Graves disease. Building the TCR beta libraries relied on iRepertoire HTBI primers, and CDR3 regions underwent Arm-PCR. TCRdb re-analysed the multiplex PCR reads in MiXCR, keeping a single row per CDR3 protein. The table includes 450,000 to 600,000 distinct CDR3 sequences, approximately 12% detected once. The CDR3 covers 15 residues. Germline assignment: CDR1 SGHTA and CDR2 FQGNSA. The V and J ends lost 5 bases and 2 bases respectively, with 13 bases between them. This clonotype was recorded at least ten times. Regarding time point: newly diagnosed GD, antithyroid drugs for less than 3 months. From PBMCs, RNA was extracted and then used to make the TCR library. The sample was also reused in another study, on T cells in Graves' hyperthyroidism and ophthalmopathy. From that report: Stable Graves' hyperthyroidism denoted no ophthalmopathy progression over 18 months.

The chain employs TRBV7-2 and TRBJ2-1; a possible D gene is TRBD2 (5 bases). The sequences come from peripheral blood mononuclear cells (PBMCs), collected at new diagnosis, from a patient treated with antithyroid drugs. The clonotype comes from a man younger than 45 with Graves disease. As DNA, the CDR3 is TGTGCCAGCAGCACACGGACTTCTACCTACAATGAGCAGTTCTTC. Translation gives CASSTRTSTYNEQFF.